This TCR beta chain emerged from a study of T cells in tumors after PD-1 blockade. Sequencing used immunoSEQ multiplex PCR; TCRdb keeps in-frame clones, though not all of them. The repertoire includes approximately 35,000 clones, roughly 78% of them detected once, and over 30% sits in the top ten. Here the sequenced sample was PBMCs, taken before anti-PD-1 treatment. The source is a human donor with basal cell carcinoma.

The DNA for the CDR3 is TGTGCCAGCAGTTCGGGAGCCAAAAACATTCAGTACTTC. Translating gives CASSSGAKNIQYF. The chain has TRBV27 and TRBJ2-4; D ambiguous. This CDR3 has 13 amino acids. Per germline, CDR1 MNHEY and CDR2 SMNVEV (reference sequence). Trimming took off 4 bases at V and 0 bases at J, with 4 bases between the two ends.